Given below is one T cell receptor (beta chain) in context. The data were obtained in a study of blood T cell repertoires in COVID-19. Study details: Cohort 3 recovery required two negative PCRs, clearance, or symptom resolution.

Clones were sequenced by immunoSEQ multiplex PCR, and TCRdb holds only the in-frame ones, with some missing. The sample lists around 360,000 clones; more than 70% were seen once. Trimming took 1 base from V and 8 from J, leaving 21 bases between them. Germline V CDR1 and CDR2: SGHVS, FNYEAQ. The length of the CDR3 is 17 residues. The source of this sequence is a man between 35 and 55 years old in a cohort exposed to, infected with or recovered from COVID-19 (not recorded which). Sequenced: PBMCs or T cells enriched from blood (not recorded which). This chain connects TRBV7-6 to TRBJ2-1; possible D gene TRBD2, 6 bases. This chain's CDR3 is CASSLEYPGAVMDEQFF. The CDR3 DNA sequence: TGTGCCAGCAGCTTAGAGTATCCGGGAGCAGTTATGGATGAGCAGTTCTTC.